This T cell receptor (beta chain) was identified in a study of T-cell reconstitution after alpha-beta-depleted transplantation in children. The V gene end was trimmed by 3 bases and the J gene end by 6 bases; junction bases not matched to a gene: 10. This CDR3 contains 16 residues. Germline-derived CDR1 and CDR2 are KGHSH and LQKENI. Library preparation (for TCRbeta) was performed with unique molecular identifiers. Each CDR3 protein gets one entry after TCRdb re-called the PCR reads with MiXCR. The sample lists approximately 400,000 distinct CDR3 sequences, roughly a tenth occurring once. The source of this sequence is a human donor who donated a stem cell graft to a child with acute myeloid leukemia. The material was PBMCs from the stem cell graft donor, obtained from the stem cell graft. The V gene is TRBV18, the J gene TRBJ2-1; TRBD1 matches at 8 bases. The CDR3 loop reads CASSPSPGTGGNEQFF. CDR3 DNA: TGTGCCAGCTCACCTTCTCCCGGGACAGGAGGCAATGAGCAGTTCTTC.